These 25 T cell receptor beta chains were all obtained from the same sample, sequenced in a study of T cell clusters in autoimmune cytopenias. TRB amplification used roughly 250 ng of peripheral blood genomic DNA. TRB rearrangements were amplified by touch-down multiplex PCR with mixed TRB-A/B primers. One entry per CDR3 protein, without DNA, is what TCRdb gives after re-calling the multiplex PCR reads. The specimen's table records about 1,900 distinct CDR3 sequences. Material for sequencing was peripheral blood. These TCRs come from a human donor with an autoimmune cytopenia, with autoimmune hepatitis or in good health (not recorded which).

This clonotype is medium-sized (0.01 to 0.1%) by frequency. The chain combines TRBV19 with TRBJ2-6; TCRdb lists TRBD1, though no DNA is available to test this call. Germline values: CDR1 LNHDA, CDR2 SQIVND (reference sequence). The CDR3 is 18 amino acids. The CDR3 protein is CASSTWTGMVTGANVLTF. The complete variable domain, with remaining parts taken from reference TRBV19 and TRBJ2-6, reads DGGITQSPKYLFRKEGQNVTLSCEQNLNHDAMYWYRQDPGQGLRLIYYSQIVNDFQKGDIAEGYSVSREKKESFPLTVTSAQKNPTAFYLCASSTWTGMVTGANVLTFGAGSRLTVL.

This clonotype is called medium-sized based on its frequency. The V and J genes are TRBV6-5 and TRBJ1-6; the TCRdb call, TRBD1, lacks DNA for checking. The germline V gene has CDR1 MNHEY and CDR2 SVGAGI. The CDR3 covers 13 residues. The CDR3 loop is CASSGQGNSPLHF.

This clonotype ranks as large in terms of frequency. The genes are TRBV30 and TRBJ2-6; the TCRdb D gene call, TRBD1, has no DNA to confirm it. This CDR3 comprises 16 residues. Germline V gene lookup returns CDR1 GTSNPN and CDR2 SVGIG (reference sequence). CDR3 region: CAWGAGEAWGANVLTF.

This clonotype is labeled medium-sized based on frequency. The chain couples TRBV30 to TRBJ2-7; absent DNA, TCRdb's TRBD1 call cannot be checked. The CDR3 spans 13 residues. Germline values: CDR1 GTSNPN, CDR2 SVGIG (reference sequence). Here the CDR3 reads CAWSFGTPGEQYF.

The genes are TRBV19 and TRBJ1-1. CDR1 and CDR2 from the germline V gene are LNHDA and SQIVND (reference sequence). The CDR3 loop spans 11 amino acids. This chain's CDR3 is CASSQNREAFF.

Considering frequency, this clonotype is medium-sized (0.01 to 0.1%). The V and J genes are TRBV6-5 and TRBJ1-1; as DNA is missing, the TRBD1 call by TCRdb cannot be tested. Per germline, CDR1 MNHEY and CDR2 SVGAGI. The CDR3 length is 13 residues. The CDR3 spells CASSRQVPGEAFF.

Its frequency marks this clonotype as medium-sized. The chain is built from TRBV29-1 and TRBJ2-3; without DNA, the TCRdb call of TRBD1 cannot be checked. This CDR3 is built from 14 residues. CDR1 is SQVTM and CDR2 is ANQGSEA in the germline V gene. The chain's CDR3 is CSVVAGFSTDTQYF.

By frequency, this clonotype registers medium-sized (0.01 to 0.1%). The chain employs TRBV27 and TRBJ1-2; TCRdb designates TRBD1, a call that cannot be tested without DNA. Germline V gene sequence: CDR1 MNHEY, CDR2 SMNVEV (reference sequence). The CDR3 contains 13 residues. CDR3: CASSLGGMLGYTF.

This clonotype counts as medium-sized by frequency. The genes are TRBV6-2 or TRBV6-3 and TRBJ2-7. The CDR3 runs 15 residues. Germline CDR1 is MNHEY and CDR2 is SVGEGT. The chain's CDR3 is CASSYLGTTLGEQYF.

In terms of frequency, this clonotype is medium-sized. V and J are TRBV6-1 and TRBJ1-6. This CDR3 is built from 14 residues. Germline V gene data show CDR1 as MNHNS and CDR2 as SASEGT. CDR3 amino acids: CASTAAGTVSPLHF.

This clonotype is deemed medium-sized by its frequency. V is TRBV30 and J is TRBJ1-4. The CDR3 length is 13 residues. Germline V gene sequence: CDR1 GTSNPN, CDR2 SVGIG (reference sequence). CDR3: CAWSLTEWGELLF.

In terms of frequency, this clonotype is large. V and J are TRBV29-1 and TRBJ1-1; there is no DNA to check the TCRdb D call of TRBD1. The germline gives CDR1 SQVTM, CDR2 ANQGSEA. The CDR3 length is 12 residues. The CDR3 region is CSAQGADTEAFF.

This clonotype is classed as medium-sized by frequency. The rearrangement uses TRBV11-3 and TRBJ2-7. The CDR3 has 13 residues. Germline values: CDR1 SGHNT, CDR2 YENEEA. The CDR3 region is CASSFGQPYEQYF.

By frequency, this clonotype is medium-sized. The CDR3 sequence is CATSRDPRSYGYTF. The chain is built from TRBV15 and TRBJ1-2; TCRdb calls TRBD1, which cannot be checked without DNA. CDR1 is LNHNV, CDR2 YYDKDF, per germline (reference sequence). The CDR3 is 14 amino acids. Supplemented by reference TRBV15 and TRBJ1-2, the full variable domain reads DAMVIQNPRYQVTQFGKPVTLSCSQTLNHNVMYWYQQKSSQAPKLLFHYYDKDFNNEADTPDNFQSRRPNTSFCFLDIRSPGLGDTAMYLCATSRDPRSYGYTFGSGTRLTVV.

This clonotype ranks as medium-sized in terms of frequency. The chain employs TRBV18 and TRBJ2-3; the TCRdb call, TRBD1, lacks DNA for checking. The CDR3 has 16 residues. From germline, CDR1 is KGHSH and CDR2 LQKENI. CDR3 region: CASSPQGQLGTDTQYF.

This clonotype counts as medium-sized by frequency. The chain has TRBV19 and TRBJ2-5; TCRdb's D call, TRBD2, is unchecked because there is no DNA. The CDR3 has 14 residues. Germline-derived CDR1 and CDR2 are LNHDA and SQIVND (reference sequence). CDR3 sequence reads: CASSIASGIETQYF.

The chain recombines TRBV7-9 with TRBJ1-2; TCRdb's D call of TRBD1 is untestable without DNA. In germline, CDR1 is SEHNR, CDR2 FQNEAQ (reference sequence). This CDR3 has 13 residues. The CDR3 protein is CASSLEDSYGYTF.

This clonotype is identified as medium-sized (0.01 to 0.1%) from frequency. CDR3 residues: CASRARYPGADNEQFF. The rearrangement joins TRBV19 to TRBJ2-1; the TCRdb call, TRBD1, lacks DNA for checking. Germline CDR1 LNHDA, CDR2 SQIVND (reference sequence). This CDR3 comprises 16 residues.

Considering frequency, this clonotype is medium-sized. The rearrangement links TRBV19 to TRBJ2-1; the TCRdb call, TRBD2, lacks DNA for checking. The CDR3 runs 16 residues. CDR1 LNHDA and CDR2 SQIVND come from the germline V gene (reference sequence). CDR3 amino acids: CASSGLWSGSIDEQFF.

This clonotype is deemed medium-sized by its frequency. The CDR3 loop reads CASSSGQGGLGTNEKLFF. V gene TRBV5-5 combines with J gene TRBJ1-4; TCRdb reports TRBD1, a call that lacks DNA to check it against. In germline, CDR1 is SGHKS, CDR2 YYEKEE (reference sequence). CDR3 length equals 18 residues. Variable domain in full (rest from reference TRBV5-5 and TRBJ1-4): DAGVTQSPTHLIKTRGQQVTLRCSPISGHKSVSWYQQVLGQGPQFIFQYYEKEERGRGNFPDRFSARQFPNYSSELNVNALLLGDSALYLCASSSGQGGLGTNEKLFFGSGTQLSVL.

The CDR3 spells CSVETEGEAFF. V usage is TRBV29-1 and J usage is TRBJ1-1. CDR3 size: 11 residues. CDR1 is SQVTM, CDR2 ANQGSEA, per germline.

This clonotype is labeled medium-sized based on frequency. The chain is built from TRBV19 and TRBJ2-7; lacking DNA, the TRBD2 call made by TCRdb goes unchecked. The CDR3 consists of 12 residues. The V gene's germline CDR1 is LNHDA and CDR2 SQIVND (reference sequence). This CDR3 is CASSTGLNEQYF.

Frequency places this clonotype as medium-sized. The chain combines TRBV6-5 with TRBJ2-1; checking the TCRdb D call of TRBD1 is not possible without DNA. CDR1 is MNHEY and CDR2 is SVGAGI in the germline V gene. The CDR3 has 16 amino acids. The CDR3 spells CASSTPAYSSYNEQFF.

By frequency, this clonotype registers medium-sized. The chain couples TRBV29-1 to TRBJ2-3. The CDR3 is 14 amino acids. Germline-derived CDR1 and CDR2 are SQVTM and ANQGSEA. The chain's CDR3 is CSVASDADGDTQYF.

This clonotype counts as medium-sized (0.01 to 0.1%) by frequency. The J gene is TRBJ2-5, the V gene TRBV19. There are 13 residues in the CDR3. Germline assignment: CDR1 LNHDA and CDR2 SQIVND (reference sequence). CDR3 amino acids: CASSIGGKETQYF.